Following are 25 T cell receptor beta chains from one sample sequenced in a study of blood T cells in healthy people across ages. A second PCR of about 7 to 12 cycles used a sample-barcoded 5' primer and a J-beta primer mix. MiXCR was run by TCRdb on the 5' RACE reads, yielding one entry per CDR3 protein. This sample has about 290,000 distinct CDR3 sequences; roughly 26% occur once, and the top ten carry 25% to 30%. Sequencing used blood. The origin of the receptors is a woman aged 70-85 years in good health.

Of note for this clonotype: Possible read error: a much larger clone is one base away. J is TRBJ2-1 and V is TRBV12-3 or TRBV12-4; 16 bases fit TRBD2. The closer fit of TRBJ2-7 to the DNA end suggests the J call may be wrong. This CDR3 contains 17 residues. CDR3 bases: TGTGCCAGCAGTTCCTCCGGGACTAGCGGGAGGGCCTATGAGCAGTACTTC. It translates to CASSSSGTSGRAYEQYF.

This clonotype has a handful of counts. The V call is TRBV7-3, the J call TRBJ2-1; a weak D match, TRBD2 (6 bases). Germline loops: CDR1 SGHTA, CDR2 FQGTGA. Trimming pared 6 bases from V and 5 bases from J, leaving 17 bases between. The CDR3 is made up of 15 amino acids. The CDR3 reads CASSPLLASHNEQFF. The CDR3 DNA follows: TGTGCCAGCAGTCCCTTGCTAGCGTCCCACAATGAGCAGTTCTTC. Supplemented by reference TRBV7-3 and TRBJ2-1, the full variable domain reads GAGVSQTPSNKVTEKGKYVELRCDPISGHTALYWYRQSLGQGPEFLIYFQGTGAADDSGLPNDRFFAVRPEGSVSTLKIQRTERGDSAVYLCASSPLLASHNEQFFGPGTRLTVL.

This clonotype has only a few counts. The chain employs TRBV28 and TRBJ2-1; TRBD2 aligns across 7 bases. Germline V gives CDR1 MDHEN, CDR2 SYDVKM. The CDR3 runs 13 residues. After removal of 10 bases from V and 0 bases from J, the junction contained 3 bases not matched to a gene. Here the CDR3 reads CATGLVSYNEQFF. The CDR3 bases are TGTGCCACCGGACTAGTCTCCTACAATGAGCAGTTCTTC.

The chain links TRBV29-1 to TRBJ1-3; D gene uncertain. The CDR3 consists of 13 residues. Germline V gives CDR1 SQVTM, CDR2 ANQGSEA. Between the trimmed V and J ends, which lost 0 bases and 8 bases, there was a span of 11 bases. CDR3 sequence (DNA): TGCAGCGTTGAAGATCGAGGGTTAGACACCATATATTTT. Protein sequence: CSVEDRGLDTIYF.

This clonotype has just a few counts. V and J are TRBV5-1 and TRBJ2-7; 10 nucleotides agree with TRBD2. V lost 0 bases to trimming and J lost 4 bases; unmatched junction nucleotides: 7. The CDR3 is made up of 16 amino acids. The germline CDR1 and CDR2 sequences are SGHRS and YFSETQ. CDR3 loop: CASSLGALAGTYEQYF. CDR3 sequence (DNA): TGCGCCAGCAGCTTGGGGGCACTAGCGGGAACTTACGAGCAGTACTTC.

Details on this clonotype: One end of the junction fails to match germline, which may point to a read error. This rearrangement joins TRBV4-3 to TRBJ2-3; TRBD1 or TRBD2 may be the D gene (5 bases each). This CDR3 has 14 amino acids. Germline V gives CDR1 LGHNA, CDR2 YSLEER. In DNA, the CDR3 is TGCGCCAGCAGCCAAGGGGGCGCAGCGGATACGGAGTATTTT. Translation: CASSQGGAADTEYF.

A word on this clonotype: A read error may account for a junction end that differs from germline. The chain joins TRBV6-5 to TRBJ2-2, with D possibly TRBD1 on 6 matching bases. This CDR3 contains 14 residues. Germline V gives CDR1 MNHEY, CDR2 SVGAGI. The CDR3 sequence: CASGYRDNTGELFF. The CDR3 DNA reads TGTGCCAGCGGTTACAGGGATAACACCGGGGAGCTGTTTTTT.

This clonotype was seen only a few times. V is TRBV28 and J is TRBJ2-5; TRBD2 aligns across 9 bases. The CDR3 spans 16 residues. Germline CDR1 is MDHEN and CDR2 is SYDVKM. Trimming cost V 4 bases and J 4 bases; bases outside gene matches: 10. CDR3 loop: CASSSLGGLASETQYF. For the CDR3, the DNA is TGTGCCAGCAGTTCTCTAGGGGGACTAGCATCAGAGACCCAGTACTTC. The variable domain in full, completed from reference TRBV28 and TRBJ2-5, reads DVKVTQSSRYLVKRTGEKVFLECVQDMDHENMFWYRQDPGLGLRLIYFSYDVKMKEKGDIPEGYSVSREKKERFSLILESASTNQTSMYLCASSSLGGLASETQYFGPGTRLLVL.

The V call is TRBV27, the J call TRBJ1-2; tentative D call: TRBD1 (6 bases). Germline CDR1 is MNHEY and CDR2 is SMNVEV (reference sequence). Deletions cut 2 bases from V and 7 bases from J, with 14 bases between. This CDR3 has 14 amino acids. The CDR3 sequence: CASSLQPQQGGYTF. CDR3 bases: TGTGCCAGCAGTTTACAGCCCCAACAGGGTGGCTACACCTTC.

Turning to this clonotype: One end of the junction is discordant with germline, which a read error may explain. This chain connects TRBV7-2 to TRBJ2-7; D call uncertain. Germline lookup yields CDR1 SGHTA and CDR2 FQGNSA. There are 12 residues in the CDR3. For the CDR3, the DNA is TGTGTCAGCAGCCCCCATACGGCCGATCGGTACTTC. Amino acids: CVSSPHTADRYF.

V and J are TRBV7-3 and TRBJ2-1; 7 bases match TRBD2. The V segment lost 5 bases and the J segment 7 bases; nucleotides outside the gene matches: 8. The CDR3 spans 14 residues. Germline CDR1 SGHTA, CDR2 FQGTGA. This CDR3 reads CASSPFREGNEQFF. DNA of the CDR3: TGTGCCAGCAGCCCATTCAGGGAGGGAAATGAGCAGTTCTTC.

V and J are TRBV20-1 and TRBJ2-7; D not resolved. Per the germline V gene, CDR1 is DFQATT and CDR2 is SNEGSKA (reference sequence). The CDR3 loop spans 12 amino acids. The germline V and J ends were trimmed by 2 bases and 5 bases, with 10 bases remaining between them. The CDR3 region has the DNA TGCAGTGCTAGAAGCAGAATGCACGAGCAGTACTTC. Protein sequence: CSARSRMHEQYF.

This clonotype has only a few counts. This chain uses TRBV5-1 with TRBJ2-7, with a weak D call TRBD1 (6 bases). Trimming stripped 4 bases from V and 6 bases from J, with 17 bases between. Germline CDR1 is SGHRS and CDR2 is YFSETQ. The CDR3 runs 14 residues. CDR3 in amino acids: CASSEFTRGSEQYF. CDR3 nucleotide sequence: TGCGCCAGCAGCGAATTCACCAGGGGTTCCGAGCAGTACTTC.

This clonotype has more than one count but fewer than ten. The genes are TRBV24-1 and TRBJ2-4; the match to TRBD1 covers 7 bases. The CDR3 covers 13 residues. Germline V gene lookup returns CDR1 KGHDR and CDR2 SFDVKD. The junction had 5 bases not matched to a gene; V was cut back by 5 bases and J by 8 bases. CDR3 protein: CATSVGQADIQYF. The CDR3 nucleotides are TGTGCCACCAGTGTCGGACAGGCTGACATTCAGTACTTC.

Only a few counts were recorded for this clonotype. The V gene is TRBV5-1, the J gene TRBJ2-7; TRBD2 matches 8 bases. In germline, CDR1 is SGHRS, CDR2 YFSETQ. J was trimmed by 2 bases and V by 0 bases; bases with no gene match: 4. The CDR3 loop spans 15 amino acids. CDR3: CASSLALAGTYEQYF. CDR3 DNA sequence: TGCGCCAGCAGCTTGGCTCTAGCGGGTACCTACGAGCAGTACTTC.

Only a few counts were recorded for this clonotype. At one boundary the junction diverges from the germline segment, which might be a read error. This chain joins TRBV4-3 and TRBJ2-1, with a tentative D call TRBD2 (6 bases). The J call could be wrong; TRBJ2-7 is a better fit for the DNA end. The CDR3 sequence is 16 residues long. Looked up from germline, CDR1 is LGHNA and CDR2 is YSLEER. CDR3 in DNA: TGCGCCGGCAGCCAAGATTGGGGGGATAGCTCCTACGAGCAGTACTTC. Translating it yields CAGSQDWGDSSYEQYF.

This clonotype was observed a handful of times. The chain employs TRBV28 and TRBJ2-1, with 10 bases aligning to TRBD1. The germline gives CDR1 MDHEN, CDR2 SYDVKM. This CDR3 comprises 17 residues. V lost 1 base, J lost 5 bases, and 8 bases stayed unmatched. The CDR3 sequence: CASSLSGRGTGDNEQFF. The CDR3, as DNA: TGTGCCAGCAGTTTATCAGGTCGGGGGACAGGGGACAATGAGCAGTTCTTC. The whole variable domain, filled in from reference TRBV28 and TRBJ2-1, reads DVKVTQSSRYLVKRTGEKVFLECVQDMDHENMFWYRQDPGLGLRLIYFSYDVKMKEKGDIPEGYSVSREKKERFSLILESASTNQTSMYLCASSLSGRGTGDNEQFFGPGTRLTVL.

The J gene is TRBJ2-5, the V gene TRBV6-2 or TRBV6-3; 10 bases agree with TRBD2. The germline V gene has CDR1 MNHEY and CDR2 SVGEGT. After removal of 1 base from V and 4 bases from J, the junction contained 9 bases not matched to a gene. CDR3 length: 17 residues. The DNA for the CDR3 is TGTGCCAGCAGTTACTACTCTAGCGGGAGAGCGAGAGAGACCCAGTACTTC. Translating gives CASSYYSSGRARETQYF.

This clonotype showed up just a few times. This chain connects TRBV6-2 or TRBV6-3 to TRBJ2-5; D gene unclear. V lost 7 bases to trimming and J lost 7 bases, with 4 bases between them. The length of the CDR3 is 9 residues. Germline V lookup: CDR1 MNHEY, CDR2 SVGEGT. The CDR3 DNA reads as TGTGCCAGCACCGGGACCCAGTACTTC. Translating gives CASTGTQYF.

The CDR3 sequence is CASSPDGGWSSPLHF. CDR3 nucleotide sequence: TGTGCCAGCAGCCCGGACGGGGGCTGGAGTTCACCCCTCCACTTT. The J gene is TRBJ1-6, the V gene TRBV5-5; D may be TRBD1 (6 bases). Germline CDR1 and CDR2: SGHKS and YYEKEE (reference sequence). The CDR3 contains 15 residues. The V end lost 4 bases, the J end lost 9 bases, and 17 bases lay between the germline ends.

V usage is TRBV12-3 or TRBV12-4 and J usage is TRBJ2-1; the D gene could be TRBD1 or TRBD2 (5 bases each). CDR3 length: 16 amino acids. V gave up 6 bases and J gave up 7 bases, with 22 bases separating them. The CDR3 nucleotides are TGTGCCAGCAGCGAAGCTGGCCGAGGGGTCGTTAATGAGCAGTTCTTC. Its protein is CASSEAGRGVVNEQFF.

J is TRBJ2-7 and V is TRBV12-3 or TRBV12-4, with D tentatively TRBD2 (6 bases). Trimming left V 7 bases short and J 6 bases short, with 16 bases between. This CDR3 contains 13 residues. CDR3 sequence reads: CASTPSPSAEQYF. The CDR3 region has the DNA TGTGCCAGCACTCCTTCCCCTAGCGCCGAGCAGTACTTC.

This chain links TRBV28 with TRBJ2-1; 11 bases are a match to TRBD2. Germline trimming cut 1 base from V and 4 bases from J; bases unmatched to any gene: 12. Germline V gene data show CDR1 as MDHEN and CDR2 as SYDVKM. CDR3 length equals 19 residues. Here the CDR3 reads CASSLSPEASGRNYNEQFF. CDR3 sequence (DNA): TGTGCCAGCAGTTTATCCCCCGAGGCTAGCGGGAGGAATTACAATGAGCAGTTCTTC.

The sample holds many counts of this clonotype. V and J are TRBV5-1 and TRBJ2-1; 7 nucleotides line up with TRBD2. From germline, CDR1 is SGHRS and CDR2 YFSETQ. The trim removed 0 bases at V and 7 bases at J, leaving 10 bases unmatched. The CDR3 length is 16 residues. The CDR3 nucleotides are TGCGCCAGCAGCTTGGGGCTGAAGCGGGACGGTAATGAGCAGTTCTTC. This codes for CASSLGLKRDGNEQFF. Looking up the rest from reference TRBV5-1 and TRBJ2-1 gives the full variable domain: KAGVTQTPRYLIKTRGQQVTLSCSPISGHRSVSWYQQTPGQGLQFLFEYFSETQRNKGNFPGRFSGRQFSNSRSEMNVSTLELGDSALYLCASSLGLKRDGNEQFFGPGTRLTVL.

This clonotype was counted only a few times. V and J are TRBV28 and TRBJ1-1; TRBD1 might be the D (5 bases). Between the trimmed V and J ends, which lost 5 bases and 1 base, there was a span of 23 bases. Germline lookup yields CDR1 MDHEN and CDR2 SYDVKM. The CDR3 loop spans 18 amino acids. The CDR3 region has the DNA TGTGCCAGCAGTCCCCAAGGCCAGGGCCGCAGCAGGAACACTGAAGCTTTCTTT. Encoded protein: CASSPQGQGRSRNTEAFF.